The 32 T cell receptor beta chains presented below share a single source sample, sequenced in a study of blood T cell repertoires in COVID-19. Measured with immunoSEQ multiplex PCR; TCRdb has only the in-frame clones, and not every one. The sample lists around 200,000 clones, about 83% occurring once. Material for sequencing was peripheral blood. Receptors originate from a woman younger than 35 who had recovered from COVID-19.

This chain links TRBV10-3 with TRBJ2-1; D possibly corresponds to TRBD1 (8 bases). The CDR3 is 14 residues long. The V end lost 10 bases, the J end lost 9 bases, and 22 bases lay between the germline ends. CDR1 and CDR2 from the germline V gene are ENHRY and SYGVKD. The CDR3 region is CATKREEGQGEQFF. As DNA, the CDR3 is TGTGCCACCAAGCGGGAAGAAGGACAGGGTGAGCAGTTCTTC.

This clone was detected only a few times. CDR3 in DNA: TGTGCCAGCAGTTACCCCTCAGGGGGCGGTAACTATGGCTACACCTTC. Its translation is CASSYPSGGGNYGYTF. This sequence joins TRBV6-5 and TRBJ1-2; TRBD1 aligns across 8 bases. Germline values: CDR1 MNHEY, CDR2 SVGAGI. The J segment lost 1 base and the V segment lost 2 bases, leaving 6 bases of the junction unmatched. This CDR3 comprises 16 residues.

The chain couples TRBV7-9 to TRBJ1-4; no clear D. V lost 1 base and J 10 bases, leaving 7 bases between the germline ends. The CDR3 is 12 amino acids. Per the germline V gene, CDR1 is SEHNR and CDR2 is FQNEAQ (reference sequence). The CDR3 region has the DNA TGTGCCAGCAGCTTAGGTCTCGGAAAACTGTTTTTT. Protein: CASSLGLGKLFF.

The rearrangement uses TRBV10-1 and TRBJ2-7, with 7 bases fitting TRBD2. CDR1 is WNHNN and CDR2 is SYGVQD in the germline V gene (reference sequence). CDR3 length equals 18 residues. The trim removed 4 bases at V and 0 bases at J, leaving 15 bases unmatched. CDR3 residues: CASSGPRTRDSSSYEQYV. For the CDR3, the DNA is TGCGCCAGCAGTGGGCCCAGGACTAGAGATTCCAGCTCCTACGAGCAGTACGTC.

This clone was detected only once. The chain is built from TRBV28 and TRBJ2-7, with TRBD1 matching over 7 bases. The CDR3 has 16 amino acids. Trimming took 5 bases from V and 0 from J; bases not matched to a gene: 10. Germline V CDR1 and CDR2: MDHEN, SYDVKM. The DNA of the CDR3 is TGTGCCAGCAGTCAGGACAGGCCAGGCGTCTCCTACGAGCAGTACGTC. It encodes CASSQDRPGVSYEQYV.

V is TRBV4-3 and J is TRBJ1-4; 7 nucleotides align to TRBD1. Germline V gives CDR1 LGHNA, CDR2 YSLEER. With 6 bases clipped from V and 6 bases from J, the junction kept 13 bases outside the gene matches. This CDR3 region has 16 residues. CDR3 sequence reads: CASRPGTARGYEKLFF. CDR3 nucleotides: TGCGCCAGCAGGCCCGGGACAGCTAGGGGGTATGAAAAACTGTTTTTT.

The chain is built from TRBV6-2 or TRBV6-3 and TRBJ2-7; 7 nucleotides line up with TRBD1. The CDR3 loop spans 12 amino acids. The germline V gene encodes CDR1 MNHEY and CDR2 SVGEGT. Unmatched junction bases numbered 1, after V lost 5 bases and J lost 3 bases. The CDR3 bases are TGTGCCAGCAGTAGGGACAGCTACGAGCAGTACGTC. It translates to CASSRDSYEQYV.

The chain recombines TRBV29-1 with TRBJ2-1, with 11 bases that match TRBD2. J gave up 10 bases and V 6 bases, and 11 bases lay outside the gene matches. The CDR3 sequence is 14 residues long. Germline CDR1 is SQVTM and CDR2 is ANQGSEA. CDR3 loop: CSVVGLAGGGEQFF. The CDR3 nucleotides are TGCAGCGTCGTGGGGCTAGCGGGAGGAGGGGAGCAGTTCTTC.

To note about this clone: Within the sample, other DNA sequences also encode this same CDR3. This sequence joins TRBV7-9 and TRBJ1-4; D is unclear. There are 14 residues in the CDR3. The V gene's germline CDR1 is SEHNR and CDR2 FQNEAQ (reference sequence). V was shortened by 0 bases and J by 5 bases, with 7 bases between the two germline ends. The CDR3 sequence is CASSLAGGNEKLFF. DNA of the CDR3: TGTGCCAGCAGCTTAGCGGGCGGGAATGAAAAACTGTTTTTT.

V is TRBV4-3 and J is TRBJ1-1; 7 bases align to TRBD1. Germline CDR1 and CDR2: LGHNA and YSLEER. With 0 bases clipped from V and 6 bases from J, the junction kept 1 base outside the gene matches. There are 13 residues in the CDR3. In nucleotides, the CDR3 is TGCGCCAGCAGCCAAGATACAGGGGCTGAAGCTTTCTTT. This codes for CASSQDTGAEAFF.

The rearrangement joins TRBV5-1 to TRBJ2-5; the match to TRBD2 covers 11 bases. Germline values: CDR1 SGHRS, CDR2 YFSETQ. The CDR3 totals 14 residues. The V segment lost 7 bases and the J segment 4 bases; nucleotides outside the gene matches: 6. CDR3 nucleotides: TGCGCCAGCGGAGGGCTAGCGGGGGGAGAGACCCAGTACTTC. Protein sequence: CASGGLAGGETQYF.

This clone was seen only once. The chain recombines TRBV7-9 with TRBJ2-7; 8 bases align to TRBD1. The V segment lost 5 bases and the J segment 5 bases; nucleotides outside the gene matches: 14. Germline loops: CDR1 SEHNR, CDR2 FQNEAQ (reference sequence). CDR3 length equals 16 residues. In DNA form, the CDR3 reads TGTGCCAGCAGCCCCGATCCTGGACAGGGCTTAGACGAGCAGTACTTC. Its protein product is CASSPDPGQGLDEQYF.

V and J are TRBV9 and TRBJ2-3; 7 bases map to TRBD1. The CDR3 has 16 residues. J gave up 4 bases and V 2 bases, and 10 bases lay outside the gene matches. Germline CDR1 reads SGDLS; CDR2 reads YYNGEE. The CDR3 DNA follows: TGTGCCAGCAGCGTTTTTCAGACAGGGTTAGCAGATACGCAGTATTTT. Translated: CASSVFQTGLADTQYF.

V gene TRBV5-6 combines with J gene TRBJ2-7; 13 bases align to TRBD2. Trimming at V came to 1 base and at J to 7 bases, leaving 14 bases not matched to a gene. Germline lookup yields CDR1 SGHDT and CDR2 YYEEEE. This CDR3 spans 18 amino acids. This CDR3 is CASSLTSGRALVNPEQYV. Written as DNA, the CDR3 is TGTGCCAGCAGCTTGACTAGCGGGAGGGCCTTGGTTAATCCTGAGCAGTACGTC.

The chain recombines TRBV11-1 with TRBJ2-1; 8 positions match TRBD2. CDR1 is SGHAT, CDR2 FQDESV, per germline (reference sequence). The CDR3 length is 15 residues. Trimming cost V 3 bases and J 3 bases; bases outside gene matches: 4. CDR3 protein: CASSFAGGDYNEQFF. In DNA form, the CDR3 reads TGTGCCAGCAGCTTCGCGGGGGGCGACTACAATGAGCAGTTCTTC.

The genes are TRBV2 and TRBJ1-5; tentatively, D is TRBD1 (5 bases). This CDR3 contains 14 residues. Trimming stripped 4 bases from V and 5 bases from J, with 12 bases between. Germline CDR1 SNHLY, CDR2 FYNNEI. CDR3 sequence: CASSAQGWDQPQHF. In nucleotides, the CDR3 is TGTGCCAGCAGTGCCCAGGGTTGGGATCAGCCCCAGCATTTT.

The chain links TRBV5-4 to TRBJ2-2; 12 positions match TRBD2. The CDR3 totals 17 residues. Per germline, CDR1 SGHNT and CDR2 YYREEE (reference sequence). V lost 4 bases to trimming and J lost 6 bases; unmatched junction nucleotides: 10. CDR3 loop: CASSLGLAGSLAGELFF. The CDR3 DNA follows: TGTGCCAGCAGCCTAGGACTAGCGGGGAGTCTGGCCGGGGAGCTGTTTTTT.

The CDR3 loop is CASSFPGLAADTQYF. DNA for the CDR3: TGTGCCAGCAGCTTTCCGGGACTAGCGGCAGATACGCAGTATTTT. The rearrangement joins TRBV5-4 to TRBJ2-3, with TRBD2 identical over 11 bases. Losses at the gene ends were 2 bases for V and 4 bases for J; bases not matched to a gene: 3. The CDR3 extends over 15 amino acids. Germline V gives CDR1 SGHNT, CDR2 YYREEE (reference sequence).

The rearrangement links TRBV18 to TRBJ1-6; 7 bases fit TRBD1. The CDR3 has 15 residues. The V gene's germline CDR1 is KGHSH and CDR2 LQKENI. V was clipped by 6 bases and J by 6 bases; unmatched bases: 8. The CDR3 region is CASSPMGQSNSPLHF. In DNA form, the CDR3 reads TGTGCCAGCTCCCCAATGGGACAGAGTAATTCACCCCTCCACTTT.

The J gene is TRBJ2-7, the V gene TRBV1; the table's TRBD2 call for D was not verified on the DNA. TRBV1 is described as a pseudogene. The CDR3 has 16 amino acids. CDR3 in amino acids: CTSSQDGTRTNYEQYV. The CDR3 coding sequence is TGCACCAGCAGCCAAGATGGTACACGAACTAATTACGAGCAGTACGTC.

This clone was seen just once. V usage is TRBV19 and J usage is TRBJ1-3; TRBD1 matches 7 bases. Trimming took 6 bases from V and 0 from J; bases not matched to a gene: 5. CDR3 size: 15 residues. Germline V lookup: CDR1 LNHDA, CDR2 SQIVND (reference sequence). CDR3 coding DNA: TGTGCCAGTAGACGGACAGGCACCTCTGGAAACACCATATATTTT. Protein: CASRRTGTSGNTIYF.

Comments on this clone: A junction end diverges from the germline sequence, so it may reflect a read error. The chain joins TRBV11-1 to TRBJ1-5, with D uncertain. The CDR3 is 13 amino acids. Germline V lookup: CDR1 SGHAT, CDR2 FQDESV (reference sequence). CDR3 sequence: CASSSNSKQPQHF. The CDR3 DNA sequence: TGTGCCAGCAGCAGCAACAGCAAACAGCCCCAGCATTTT. Variable domain in full (rest from reference TRBV11-1 and TRBJ1-5): EAEVAQSPRYKITEKSQAVAFWCDPISGHATLYWYRQILGQGPELLVQFQDESVVDDSQLPKDRFSAERLKGVDSTLKIQPAELGDSAMYLCASSSNSKQPQHFGDGTRLSIL.

The chain combines TRBV18 with TRBJ1-2, with D possibly matching TRBD1 (5 bases). Trimming shortened V by 2 bases and J by 6 bases, and 13 bases separated the two germline ends. The CDR3 consists of 14 residues. CDR1 is KGHSH and CDR2 is LQKENI in the germline V gene. The CDR3 nucleotides are TGTGCCAGCTCACCAGGGGCCGGTCCGGATGGCTACACCTTC. Encoded protein: CASSPGAGPDGYTF. The variable domain in full, with the rest retrieved from reference TRBV18 and TRBJ1-2, is NAGVMQNPRHLVRRRGQEARLRCSPMKGHSHVYWYRQLPEEGLKFMVYLQKENIIDESGMPKERFSAEFPKEGPSILRIQQVVRGDSAAYFCASSPGAGPDGYTFGSGTRLTVV.

This chain connects TRBV5-4 to TRBJ2-7, with a possible D match to TRBD1 (5 bases). CDR1 is SGHNT and CDR2 is YYREEE in the germline V gene (reference sequence). V was clipped by 2 bases and J by 6 bases, with 15 bases between them. The length of the CDR3 is 14 residues. CDR3 protein: CASSLVGVGSEQYV. In nucleotides, the CDR3 is TGTGCCAGCAGCTTAGTAGGGGTGGGGTCCGAGCAGTACGTC.

The V and J genes are TRBV29-1 and TRBJ1-1; no reliable D call. The CDR3 extends over 13 amino acids. Trimming shortened V by 5 bases and J by 0 bases, and 10 bases separated the two germline ends. The V gene's germline CDR1 is SQVTM and CDR2 ANQGSEA. As DNA, the CDR3 is TGCAGCGTTAGAGGGAAATTGAACACTGAAGCTTTCTTT. Encoded protein: CSVRGKLNTEAFF.

V gene TRBV20-1 combines with J gene TRBJ2-1; TRBD2 agrees at 8 bases. V shed 3 bases, J shed 4 bases, and the junction held 8 bases outside the gene matches. Germline V gives CDR1 DFQATT, CDR2 SNEGSKA (reference sequence). The CDR3 sequence is 15 residues long. The CDR3 loop is CSASGSGLGYNEQFF. The CDR3 DNA reads as TGCAGTGCTAGTGGCTCGGGACTAGGGTACAATGAGCAGTTCTTC.

The chain carries TRBV7-2 and TRBJ1-1; 8 bases are a match to TRBD1. The CDR3 runs to 16 residues. The V gene end was trimmed by 5 bases and the J gene end by 8 bases; junction bases not matched to a gene: 16. The V gene's germline CDR1 is SGHTA and CDR2 FQGNSA. This CDR3 is CASSRTTGTGTSEAFF. In DNA, the CDR3 is TGTGCCAGCAGCCGCACCACCGGGACAGGCACTTCGGAAGCTTTCTTT.

To note about this clone: The sample holds other DNA sequences that translate to the same CDR3. The chain is built from TRBV5-1 and TRBJ2-1; TRBD2 might be the D (5 bases). V dropped 5 bases and J dropped 1 base, with 13 bases sitting between them. The germline gives CDR1 SGHRS, CDR2 YFSETQ. The CDR3 is made up of 15 amino acids. CDR3 in amino acids: CASSLLGGSYNEQFF. Written as DNA, the CDR3 is TGCGCCAGCAGTTTACTAGGAGGTTCCTACAATGAGCAGTTCTTC.

The chain couples TRBV11-2 to TRBJ1-1, with D tentatively TRBD1 (5 bases). The germline V and J ends were trimmed by 5 bases and 6 bases, with 19 bases remaining between them. The CDR3 runs to 15 residues. CDR1 SGHAT and CDR2 FQNNGV come from the germline V gene. In DNA form, the CDR3 reads TGTGCCAGCAGCCATGGGGGACTCGGCGTCGCTGAAGCTTTCTTT. This translates into CASSHGGLGVAEAFF.

V gene TRBV7-3 combines with J gene TRBJ1-2; D gene uncertain. This CDR3 is built from 13 residues. Looked up from germline, CDR1 is SGHTA and CDR2 is FQGTGA. V dropped 1 base and J dropped 4 bases, with 7 bases sitting between them. In DNA, the CDR3 is TGTGCCAGCAGCTTAAGCACTGGCTATGGCTACACCTTC. Translating gives CASSLSTGYGYTF.

The V and J genes are TRBV14 and TRBJ2-7; 8 nucleotides line up with TRBD2. V trimming: 1 base; J trimming: 3 bases; junction bases outside the gene matches: 5. Germline values: CDR1 SGHDN, CDR2 FVKESK. There are 15 residues in the CDR3. As DNA, the CDR3 is TGTGCCAGCAGCCAAGGGACTAGCTTGTGCTACGAGCAGTACTTC. This codes for CASSQGTSLCYEQYF.

This clone was recorded only once. DNA of the CDR3: TGCGCCAGCAGCCAAGTGGATCAGGGAATCCGACAAGAGACCCAGTACTTC. Translating gives CASSQVDQGIRQETQYF. The rearrangement joins TRBV4-1 to TRBJ2-5, with D possibly matching TRBD1 (5 bases). The CDR3 is made up of 17 amino acids. V lost 1 base and J 2 bases, leaving 17 bases between the germline ends. Germline CDR1 reads MGHRA; CDR2 reads YSYEKL.